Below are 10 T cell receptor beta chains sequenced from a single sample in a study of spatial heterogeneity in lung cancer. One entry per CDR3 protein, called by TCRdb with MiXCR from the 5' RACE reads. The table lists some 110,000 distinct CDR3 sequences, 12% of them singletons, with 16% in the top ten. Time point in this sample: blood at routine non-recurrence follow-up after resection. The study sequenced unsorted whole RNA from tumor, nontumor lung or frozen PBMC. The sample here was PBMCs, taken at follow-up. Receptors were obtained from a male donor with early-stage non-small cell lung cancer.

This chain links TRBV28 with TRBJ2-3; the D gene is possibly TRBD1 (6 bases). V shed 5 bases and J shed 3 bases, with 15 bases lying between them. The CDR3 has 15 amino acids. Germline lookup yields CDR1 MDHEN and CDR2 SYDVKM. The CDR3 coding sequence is TGTGCCAGCAGTGGAGACAGGCCCGAAACAGATACGCAGTATTTT. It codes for CASSGDRPETDTQYF.

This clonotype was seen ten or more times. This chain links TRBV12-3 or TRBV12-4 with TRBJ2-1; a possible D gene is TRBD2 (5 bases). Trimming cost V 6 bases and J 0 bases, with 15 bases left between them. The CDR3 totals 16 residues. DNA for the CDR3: TGTGCCAGCAGACTTAAGGACTTCTCCTCCTACAATGAGCAGTTCTTC. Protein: CASRLKDFSSYNEQFF.

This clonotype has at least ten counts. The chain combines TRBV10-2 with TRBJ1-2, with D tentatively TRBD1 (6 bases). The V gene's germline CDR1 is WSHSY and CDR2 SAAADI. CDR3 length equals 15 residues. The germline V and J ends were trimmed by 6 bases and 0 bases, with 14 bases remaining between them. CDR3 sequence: CASSEWDTSNYGYTF. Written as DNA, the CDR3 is TGCGCCAGCAGCGAATGGGACACTTCTAACTATGGCTACACCTTC.

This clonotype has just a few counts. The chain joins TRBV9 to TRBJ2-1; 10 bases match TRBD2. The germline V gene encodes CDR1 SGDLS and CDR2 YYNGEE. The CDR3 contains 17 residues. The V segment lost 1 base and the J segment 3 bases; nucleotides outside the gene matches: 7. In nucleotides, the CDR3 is TGTGCCAGCAGCGTATTGAGGGCTAGCGGGGGCTACAATGAGCAGTTCTTC. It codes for CASSVLRASGGYNEQFF.

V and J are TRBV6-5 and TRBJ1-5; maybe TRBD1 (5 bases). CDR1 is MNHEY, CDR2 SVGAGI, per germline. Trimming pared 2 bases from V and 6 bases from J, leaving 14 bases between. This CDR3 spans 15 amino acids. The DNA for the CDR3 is TGTGCCAGCAGTTACCGTCAGGGAGGCGGTCAGCCCCAGCATTTT. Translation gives CASSYRQGGGQPQHF.

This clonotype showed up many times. In DNA form, the CDR3 reads TGTGCCAGCAGTTTCGGGGGATCGGGTACGCCCCAGCATTTT. This encodes CASSFGGSGTPQHF. The V call is TRBV12-3 or TRBV12-4, the J call TRBJ1-5, with a tentative D call TRBD1 (5 bases). Deletions cut 3 bases from V and 9 bases from J, with 15 bases between. The CDR3 runs to 14 residues.

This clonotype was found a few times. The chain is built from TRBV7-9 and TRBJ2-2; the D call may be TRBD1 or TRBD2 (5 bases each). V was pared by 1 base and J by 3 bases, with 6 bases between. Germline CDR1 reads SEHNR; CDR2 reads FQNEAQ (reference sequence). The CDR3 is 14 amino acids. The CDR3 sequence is CASSLGDHTGELFF. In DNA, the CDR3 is TGTGCCAGCAGCTTAGGGGACCACACCGGGGAGCTGTTTTTT. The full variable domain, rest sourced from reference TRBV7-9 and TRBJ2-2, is DTGVSQNPRHKITKRGQNVTFRCDPISEHNRLYWYRQTLGQGPEFLTYFQNEAQLEKSRLLSDRFSAERPKGSFSTLEIQRTEQGDSAMYLCASSLGDHTGELFFGEGSRLTVL.

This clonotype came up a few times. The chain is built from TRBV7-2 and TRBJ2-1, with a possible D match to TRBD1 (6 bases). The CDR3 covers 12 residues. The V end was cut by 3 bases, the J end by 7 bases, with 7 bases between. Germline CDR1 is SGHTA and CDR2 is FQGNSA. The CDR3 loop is CASSFQGNEQFF. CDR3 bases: TGTGCCAGCAGCTTTCAGGGGAATGAGCAGTTCTTC.

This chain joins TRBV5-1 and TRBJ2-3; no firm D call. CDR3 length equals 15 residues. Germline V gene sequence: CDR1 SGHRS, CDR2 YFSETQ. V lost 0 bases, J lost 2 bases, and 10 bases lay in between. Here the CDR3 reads CASSLESGPTDTQYF. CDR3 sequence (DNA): TGCGCCAGCAGCTTGGAGTCGGGTCCCACAGATACGCAGTATTTT.

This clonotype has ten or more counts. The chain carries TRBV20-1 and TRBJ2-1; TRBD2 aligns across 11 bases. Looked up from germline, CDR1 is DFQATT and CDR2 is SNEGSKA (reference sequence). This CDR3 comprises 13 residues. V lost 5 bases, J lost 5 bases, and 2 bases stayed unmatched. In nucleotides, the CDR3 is TGCAGTGCTTTAGCGGGGGGGAACAATGAGCAGTTCTTC. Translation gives CSALAGGNNEQFF.